This T cell receptor (beta chain) was profiled in a study of blood T cell repertoires in COVID-19. Assay used: immunoSEQ multiplex PCR; TCRdb lists only in-frame clones, some missing. The sample has 150,000 to 200,000 clones, around 92% seen once. This CDR3 is built from 14 residues. Deletions cut 5 bases from V and 9 bases from J, with 17 bases between. Germline V gene lookup returns CDR1 KGHSH and CDR2 LQKENI. J is TRBJ2-1 and V is TRBV18; unclear D gene. The clonotype comes from a young woman who had recovered from COVID-19. Sequenced: PBMCs or T cells enriched from blood (not recorded which). CDR3 amino acids: CASSTQSKFGEQFF. The CDR3 bases are TGTGCCAGCTCAACGCAATCTAAGTTTGGTGAGCAGTTCTTC. The full variable domain, its missing parts supplied by reference TRBV18 and TRBJ2-1, is NAGVMQNPRHLVRRRGQEARLRCSPMKGHSHVYWYRQLPEEGLKFMVYLQKENIIDESGMPKERFSAEFPKEGPSILRIQQVVRGDSAAYFCASSTQSKFGEQFFGPGTRLTVL.